This T cell receptor (beta chain) was captured by sequencing in a study of cytomegalovirus exposure and HLA in healthy donors. Broader study findings: Across HLA loci, a later analysis found differing TCR association rates, with DRB1 most and HLA-C fewest. It emerged from a later analysis that several of the most significant clusters appeared to be linked to common viral pathogens.

The PCR made use of 60 Vbeta and 13 Jbeta primers. Assay: immunoSEQ multiplex PCR; the TCRdb copy retains only in-frame clones and omits some. The sample records 70,000 to 80,000 clones, 82% being singletons. About this clone: Its matching antigen is unknown.

At sampling all donors were nominally healthy, likely with unrecorded immune exposures. The receptor was derived from a man aged 18 to 30 in good health and CMV-seronegative. Material for sequencing was PBMCs.

The CDR3 sequence is CASSLGGQIYGYTF. CDR3 DNA: TGTGCCAGCAGTTTGGGGGGACAGATCTATGGCTACACCTTC. This chain joins TRBV28 and TRBJ1-2; 7 nucleotides match TRBD1. J lost 4 bases, V lost 3 bases, and 5 bases had no gene match. Germline CDR1 and CDR2: MDHEN and SYDVKM. This CDR3 contains 14 residues.